The present T cell receptor beta chain was sequenced within a study of T cell responses to AZD1222 COVID-19 vaccine. The CDR3 contains 14 residues. Germline V gene lookup returns CDR1 MNHEY and CDR2 SVGAGI. V dropped 7 bases and J dropped 2 bases, with 15 bases sitting between them. TCRdb's copy holds only in-frame clones and misses some; the assay was immunoSEQ multiplex PCR. The sample shows tens of thousands of clones, about four fifths of them seen only once. The chain employs TRBV6-5 and TRBJ2-7; D may be TRBD1 (6 bases). This sequence originates from an adult in good health. The material sequenced was peripheral blood, taken on day 0 of AZD1222 vaccination. The chain's CDR3 is CASKSRRGTYEQYF. As DNA, the CDR3 is TGTGCCAGCAAATCACGAAGGGGGACCTACGAGCAGTACTTC.